This TCR beta chain was identified during a study of blood T cell repertoires in COVID-19. The CDR3 is made up of 15 amino acids. V lost 5 bases and J 0 bases, leaving 12 bases between the germline ends. Germline values: CDR1 SGHRS, CDR2 YFSETQ. Generated by immunoSEQ multiplex PCR, the TCRdb table keeps only in-frame clones and is missing some. The sample lists about 320,000 clones; more than 90% were seen once. Material: PBMCs or T cells enriched from blood (not recorded which). This chain links TRBV5-1 with TRBJ1-3; D not resolved. The sequence was collected from a man aged 55 to 69 who had recovered from COVID-19. The CDR3 region has the DNA TGCGCCAGCAGAGAATCGGGGTACTCTGGAAACACCATATATTTT. Its protein is CASRESGYSGNTIYF.